The clone carrying this T cell receptor (beta chain) was detected once. Germline values: CDR1 SEHNR, CDR2 FQNEAQ (reference sequence). The V and J ends lost 4 bases and 5 bases respectively, with 20 bases between them. CDR3 size: 17 residues. Some clones are missing from TCRdb's copy, which holds only in-frame ones; the method was immunoSEQ multiplex PCR. Of fewer than 110,000 clones listed, 85% are singletons. The data derive from a study of blood T cell repertoires in COVID-19. Overall study context: Samples came from the United States, Italy and Spain, spanning acute and convalescent COVID-19.

The material sequenced was peripheral blood. The sequence came from a woman in her 70s with active or convalescent COVID-19. The rearrangement links TRBV7-9 to TRBJ1-4; D is possibly TRBD1 (6 bases). The CDR3 DNA is TGTGCCAGCAGCTCCTCACCCGGAACAGGGCTAAATGAAAAACTGTTTTTT. Its translation: CASSSSPGTGLNEKLFF.